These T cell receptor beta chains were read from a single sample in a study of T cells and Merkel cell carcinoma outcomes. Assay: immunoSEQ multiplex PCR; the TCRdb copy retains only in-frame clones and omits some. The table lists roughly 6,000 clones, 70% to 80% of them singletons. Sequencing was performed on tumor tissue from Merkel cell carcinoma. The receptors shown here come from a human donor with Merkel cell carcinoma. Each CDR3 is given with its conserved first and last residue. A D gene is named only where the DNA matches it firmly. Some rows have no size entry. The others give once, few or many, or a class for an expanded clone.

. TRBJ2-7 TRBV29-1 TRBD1 TGCAGCGCCGATCCCGGGGACAGGGCAGGAGAGCAGTACTTC CSADPGDRAGEQYF
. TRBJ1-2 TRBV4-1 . TGCGCCAGCAGCCAACGACAGGAAAACTTCTATGGCTACACCTTC CASSQRQENFYGYTF
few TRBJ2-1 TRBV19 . TGTGCCAGTAATCCCCGGGACTACAATGAGCAGTTCTTC CASNPRDYNEQFF
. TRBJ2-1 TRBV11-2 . TGTGCCAGCAGTGTACTGGGGAATGAGCAGTTCTTC CASSVLGNEQFF
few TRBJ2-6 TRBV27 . TGTGCCAGCAGTTCTGGGACGGACCAAATCTCTGGGGCCAACGTCCTGACTTTC CASSSGTDQISGANVLTF
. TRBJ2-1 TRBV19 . TGTGCCAGTAGGGGCTTAGTCAGGAGACTACACAATGAGCAGTTCTTC CASRGLVRRLHNEQFF
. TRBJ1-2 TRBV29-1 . TGCAGCGTTGAAAAATCAGGGCGGTACTATGGCTACACCTTC CSVEKSGRYYGYTF
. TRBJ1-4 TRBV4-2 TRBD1 TGTGCTAGCAGCCAAGCTGGGGGACAGGGGAATGAAAAACTGTTTTTT CASSQAGGQGNEKLFF
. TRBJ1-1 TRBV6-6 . TGTGCCAGCAACCACCGAAGGACGGGATTGAACACTGAAGCTTTCTTT CASNHRRTGLNTEAFF
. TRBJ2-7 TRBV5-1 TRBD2 TGCGCCAGCAGCCCGGCCATGGGGGAGGGCCTTTACGAGCAGTACTTC CASSPAMGEGLYEQYF
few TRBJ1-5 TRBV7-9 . TGTGCCAGCAGCGCACATAATCAGCCCCAGCATTTT CASSAHNQPQHF
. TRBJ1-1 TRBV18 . TGTGCCAGCTCACCACAAGGACACTCGAACACTGAAGCTTTCTTT CASSPQGHSNTEAFF